This T cell receptor beta chain derives from a study of shared clonotypes between healthy human individuals. Trimming removed 4 bases from V and 8 bases from J, with 17 bases in between. CDR3 length equals 14 residues. The germline gives CDR1 LGHNA, CDR2 YSLEER. TCRdb keeps only in-frame clones here, not all; method: immunoSEQ multiplex PCR. The sample gives over a million clones, around 74% of which show up once; 1.4% to 1.5% is in the top ten. J is TRBJ1-2 and V is TRBV4-3; D is possibly TRBD1 (5 bases). The receptor was isolated from a man aged 18 to 30 in good health. The sequenced material came from memory CD4+ T cells sorted from blood. Subset denoted: CD45RA-negative fraction. CDR3 in amino acids: CASSLVGQGQGYTF. CDR3 nucleotide sequence: TGCGCCAGCAGCCTAGTAGGGCAGGGTCAGGGCTACACCTTC.